This T cell receptor (beta chain) emerged from a study of cytomegalovirus exposure and HLA in healthy donors. General study findings and limits: Most TCR beta V segments were productive about 87% or about 30% of the time in an earlier analysis.

This clone was counted only a few times. Its target is not known. The PCR made use of 60 Vbeta and 13 Jbeta primers. Sequenced by immunoSEQ multiplex PCR; TCRdb stores in-frame clones only, minus some. The data hold 150,000 to 200,000 clones, with less than 80% observed a single time. V was pared by 3 bases and J by 4 bases, with 10 bases of the junction left unmatched. This CDR3 is 17 amino acids long. The specimen was PBMCs. The rearrangement joins TRBV23-1 to TRBJ2-2, with 8 bases lining up with TRBD2. TRBV23-1 is marked as an open reading frame, function uncertain. This TCR was sampled from a man between 40 and 49 years old in good health and CMV-seronegative. The CDR3 nucleotides read TGCGCCAGCAGTCATCCCTCCGGGACTAGATCCACCGGGGAGCTGTTTTTT. Protein product: CASSHPSGTRSTGELFF.